This T cell receptor beta chain was retrieved from a study of shared clonotypes between healthy human individuals (dated by TCRdb to 2018 to 2021). For context, the study as a whole: A couple of women and three men aged 18 to 49 years were included in the cohort. For each donor, CD4 naive and CD4 memory were each run on three plates, CD8 naive on two plates, and CD8 memory on one plate. The study deeply sequenced blood TCR repertoires of five healthy adults to estimate repertoire size and the extent of clonotype sharing between individuals. To increase sequencing depth and limit assay-specific biases, different laboratories used diverse techniques to prepare libraries and sequence TCR repertoires. Between about 0.85 and 9.5 billion PBMCs per donor were obtained by leukapheresis.

Using the deep immunoSEQ assay, TCR CDR3 regions were amplified from genomic DNA by multiplex PCR. Extracted genomic DNA from each cell subset was distributed evenly across all wells of several immunoSEQ 96-well plates, and each plate was treated as a replicate. For sorted subsets, roughly 200 ng of genomic DNA, equivalent to roughly 30,000 T cell genomes, went into each replicate PCR. The purified libraries were quantified using a Qubit 3.0 fluorometer, sized with a Bioanalyzer 2100, and then quantified again using the KAPA Library Quantification kit. Each immunoSEQ 96-well plate was sequenced on its own single-read 150-cycle Illumina NextSeq 550 flow cell. As for the original processing: Because the immunoSEQ output included only junctional sequences and no quality scores, the filtering could not be the same as the filtering used for full-length reads. Sequences were annotated with PyIR, a Python wrapper for IgBLAST v1.9, and V/J genes and CDR3 were assigned using IMGT germline references. Reads were filtered out if the reads had weak V/J assignments (E-value above 1e-6), no CDR3, stop codons, out-of-frame junctions, or ambiguous translated residues. V3J clonotypes were defined as sequences sharing an identical inferred V gene, J gene, and CDR3 amino acid sequence. Percentage overlap between repertoires was calculated by dividing the number of shared unique clonotypes by the size of the smaller repertoire. Richness of each repertoire was evaluated using RTK rarefaction, the Chao1 estimator, and Recon v2.1 estimates of unobserved clonotypes. OLGA was used to compute generation probabilities for all TCRbeta clonotypes that the gDNA method yielded from a handful of donors. The table comes from immuneACCESS by way of TCRdb, which keeps in-frame sequences with V and J called. Part of the clones is missing from these tables; in studies checked, under half for an unresolved V gene and the rest for unknown reasons. From that table come the V and J calls and clone size; the DNA was used to work out D and trimming. This sample holds 2 million to 3 million clones; more than 90% were observed only once. 0.11% to 0.15% of the sample rests with the top ten.

Healthy HIV-negative adults with no recently reported acute infections or vaccinations were included as donors. Every donor was a Caucasian adult residing in Nashville, Tennessee, USA. CD4+ T cells were enriched by magnetic negative selection, after which naive cells were positively selected on CD45RA and the negative fraction was taken as the memory subset. After blood collection by leukapheresis, PBMCs were isolated using Ficoll-Histopaque density gradient centrifugation and then cryopreserved in the vapor phase of liquid nitrogen. Analytical flow cytometry was used to check the purity and quantity of every magnetically sorted T cell population. Each sorted fraction had its genomic DNA isolated and then quantified by UV absorbance on a Nanodrop 2000c. Overall results and qualifications from the work: Rarefaction of sorted-subset datasets indicated incomplete sequencing despite the large sequencing depth. When a few donors were compared, the shared fraction of clonotypes was about 5.5% for naive CD4, roughly 3.4% for naive CD8, 2.3% for memory CD4, and 0.35% to 0.5% for memory CD8. Compared with non-shared clonotypes, clonotypes shared by all four sorted-subset donors had higher generation probabilities. Because the study included a small number of donors, the genetic and exposure-history diversity represented was limited. Estimated clonotype richness was generally larger for naive than for memory subsets. Sampling was limited to blood, and TCR repertoires in tissue likely differ from TCR repertoires in blood. Based on pairwise subsampling, the degree of clonotype sharing among donors was expected to be affected by sequencing depth.

The germline V gene specifies SGHTA as CDR1 and FQGNSA as CDR2. The CDR3 has 14 amino acids, counting the end cysteine and phenylalanine. The only DNA kept is the CDR3, 42 bases in frame from the first base. Ends trimmed: V by 4 bases, J by 5 bases; bases unmatched to a gene: 5. As to this clone: This clone's antigen is unknown. One base away there is no much larger clone; base qualities are not given.

The clonotype was recovered from a man younger than 30 in good health. Rearrangement joined TRBV7-2 to TRBJ2-1, and 7 junction bases match TRBD2. Material for sequencing was naive CD4+ T cells sorted from blood. This specimen's cell subset or site label, per the study, means: CD45RA+ positively selected. The encoded CDR3 is CASSSRGGHNEQFF. The nucleotides read TGTGCCAGCAGCTCCCGCGGGGGACACAATGAGCAGTTCTTC.